The clone carrying this TCR beta chain was observed a handful of times. The antigen is unknown. Both 60 Vbeta primers and 13 Jbeta primers went into the PCR. Original methodology: A follow-up analysis tallied some 80 million unique TCR beta chains, roughly 10 million shared. Method: immunoSEQ multiplex PCR; TCRdb's copy keeps in-frame clones and lacks some. V, J and clone size are taken as reported in that table, and D and trimming were inferred from the DNA itself. This sample has around 130,000 clones, with 74% found just once. This sample stems from a study of cytomegalovirus exposure and HLA in healthy donors. Study-level information: In terms of ancestry, the Caucasian-associated cluster contained roughly 81% of the roughly 400 genotyped donors. Study-wide findings and caveats: Common viral pathogens seemed to be connected with several of the most significant clusters, according to a later analysis. Sequencing depth roughly uniform across donors was assumed in presence/absence analyses.

V was clipped by 4 bases and J by 8 bases, with 13 bases between them. There are 13 residues in the CDR3. Looked up from germline, CDR1 is SGHRS and CDR2 is YFSETQ. The chain carries TRBV5-1 and TRBJ2-1; unclear D gene. The source of this sequence is a woman aged 50 to 60 in good health and CMV-seropositive. The sample was PBMCs. This chain's CDR3 is CASSPDGFDEQFF. CDR3 DNA: TGCGCCAGCAGCCCCGACGGGTTCGATGAGCAGTTCTTC.